The 9 T cell receptor beta chains given below trace back to one sample, sequenced in a study of blood T cells in healthy people across ages. Primed by a sample-barcoded 5' primer and a J-beta primer mix, a second PCR proceeded for 7 to 11 cycles. A single record per CDR3 protein comes from TCRdb applying MiXCR to the 5' RACE reads. Of hundreds of thousands of distinct CDR3 sequences in the sample, 58% were seen once. Sequenced: blood. These receptors originate from a man aged 25-45 years in good health.

This clonotype was seen at least ten times. The chain has TRBV3-1 and TRBJ1-2; D gene ambiguous. Germline V lookup: CDR1 LGHDT, CDR2 YNNKEL (reference sequence). This CDR3 is 12 amino acids long. V was pared by 4 bases and J by 6 bases, with 9 bases between. CDR3 sequence reads: CASSPGRDGYTF. The CDR3 nucleotides read TGTGCCAGCAGCCCGGGCCGGGATGGCTACACCTTC.

V gene TRBV7-7 combines with J gene TRBJ2-5, with 10 bases fitting TRBD2. V trimming: 4 bases; J trimming: 4 bases; junction bases outside the gene matches: 9. CDR1 is SSHAT and CDR2 is FNYEAQ in the germline V gene (reference sequence). CDR3 size: 16 residues. As DNA, the CDR3 is TGTGCCAGCAGCTCGCAACTAGCGGGGCCATTAGAGACCCAGTACTTC. This codes for CASSSQLAGPLETQYF.

For the CDR3, the DNA is TGCAGTGTCCAGGGTTCGAACACTGAAGCTTTCTTT. Translated: CSVQGSNTEAFF. The rearrangement links TRBV20-1 to TRBJ1-1, with D perhaps TRBD1 (5 bases). There are 12 residues in the CDR3. Germline values: CDR1 DFQATT, CDR2 SNEGSKA (reference sequence). Trimming shortened V by 7 bases and J by 1 base, and 10 bases separated the two germline ends.

This clonotype occurred a few times. This chain uses TRBV10-3 with TRBJ1-2, with D perhaps TRBD1 (5 bases). This CDR3 is 15 amino acids long. V lost 3 bases and J 4 bases, leaving 15 bases between the germline ends. CDR1 and CDR2 from the germline V gene are ENHRY and SYGVKD. The CDR3 loop reads CAISDPAGRSYGYTF. In DNA, the CDR3 is TGTGCCATCAGTGATCCGGCAGGGCGATCCTATGGCTACACCTTC.

This rearrangement joins TRBV10-2 to TRBJ2-1; 14 nucleotides agree with TRBD2. This CDR3 is 15 amino acids long. CDR1 and CDR2 from the germline V gene are WSHSY and SAAADI. The V gene end was trimmed by 3 bases and the J gene end by 10 bases; junction bases not matched to a gene: 5. CDR3 nucleotide sequence: TGCGCCAGCAGTGACCGAGGACTAGCGGGGGGAGAGCAGTTCTTC. Amino acid sequence: CASSDRGLAGGEQFF.

In this sample, this clonotype turned up many times. The J gene is TRBJ2-1, the V gene TRBV13; 12 bases agree with TRBD2. The CDR3 contains 15 residues. After removal of 3 bases from V and 8 bases from J, the junction contained 5 bases not matched to a gene. CDR1 is PRHDT, CDR2 FYEKMQ, per germline (reference sequence). The CDR3 spells CASSLTSGGRDEQFF. The DNA of the CDR3 is TGTGCCAGCAGCTTGACTAGCGGGGGTCGCGATGAGCAGTTCTTC.

This chain links TRBV5-1 with TRBJ2-7; tentatively, D is TRBD2 (5 bases). The CDR3 sequence is 19 residues long. Germline CDR1 is SGHRS and CDR2 is YFSETQ. V was pared by 3 bases and J by 0 bases, with 25 bases between. Here the CDR3 reads CASSSSDPWLQRSSYEQYF. The CDR3 bases are TGCGCCAGCAGCTCCTCGGACCCCTGGTTACAGCGGAGCTCCTACGAGCAGTACTTC.

The table lists this clonotype with a few counts. The V call is TRBV20-1, the J call TRBJ2-1; a weak D match, TRBD2 (6 bases). The V and J ends lost 3 bases and 6 bases respectively, with 15 bases between them. The V gene's germline CDR1 is DFQATT and CDR2 SNEGSKA (reference sequence). There are 14 residues in the CDR3. Here the CDR3 DNA reads TGCAGTGCTAGTCGGAGCCAGGAGGGCAATGAGCAGTTCTTC. The encoded protein is CSASRSQEGNEQFF.

The chain combines TRBV19 with TRBJ1-6; D gene ambiguous. The CDR3 has 17 residues. Trimming left V 5 bases short and J 8 bases short, with 22 bases between. Germline V gene data show CDR1 as LNHDA and CDR2 as SQIVND (reference sequence). The CDR3 DNA follows: TGTGCCAGTAGTGCGTTCGGGCCCATTCGAATGGATTCACCCCTCCACTTT. Translation: CASSAFGPIRMDSPLHF.